Reported below is one TCR beta chain. The target antigen is unknown. The sequencing template was cDNA reverse transcribed from extracted RNA. Profiled with immunoSEQ multiplex PCR; TCRdb holds only in-frame clones, not every one. The table shows approximately 34,000 clones, with around 60% occurring only once. Germline lookup yields CDR1 SGHAT and CDR2 FQNNGV. The CDR3 totals 12 residues. Trimming left V 4 bases short and J 5 bases short, with 5 bases between. This specimen comes from a study of CD8+ T cells in alopecia areata. Whole-study results and caveats: It was less clear whether patients shared TCRs than it was in mice, possibly because of HLA.

This chain joins TRBV11-2 and TRBJ2-2; D unresolved. Sequencing input: NKG2D-high CD8+ T cells sorted from blood. The receptor's source is a human donor with alopecia areata. In nucleotides, the CDR3 is TGTGCCAGCAGCTCTTTTACCGGGGAGCTGTTTTTT. It codes for CASSSFTGELFF.